This TCR beta chain was recorded in a study of cytomegalovirus exposure and HLA in healthy donors. The overall study: An early data release held some 85 million unique TCRs from HLA-typed donors.

Per germline, CDR1 SGHVS and CDR2 FNYEAQ. The CDR3 consists of 15 residues. The V end lost 6 bases, the J end lost 0 bases, and 13 bases lay between the germline ends. The PCR ran on 60 Vbeta and 13 Jbeta primers. Only in-frame clones appear in the TCRdb table, and some are missing; sequencing was by immunoSEQ multiplex PCR. The data show some 140,000 clones, around three quarters seen once. This chain uses TRBV7-6 with TRBJ2-3; a weak D match, TRBD2 (6 bases). Sequenced: PBMCs. The clonotype was recovered from a man aged 30 to 45 in good health. The CDR3 DNA reads TGTGCCAGCAGGAAATCTGCGGGAAGCACAGATACGCAGTATTTT. Protein: CASRKSAGSTDTQYF.